The 9 T cell receptor beta chains below come from one sample, sequenced in a study of T cells expressing NK-cell markers. TCRdb derives one entry per CDR3 protein from the 5' RACE reads, leaving out DNA. There are 400,000 to 550,000 distinct CDR3 sequences in the sample, with about 7.1% held by the top ten. The sequenced sample was blood T cells: a sorted CD56 or NKG2C T cell subset, CD4+ or CD8+ T cells, or bulk PBMC T cells (not recorded which). All receptors derive from a woman aged 18-70 years in good health.

V usage is TRBV10-3 and J usage is TRBJ2-5; there is no DNA to check the TCRdb D call of TRBD2. This CDR3 has 16 amino acids. Per germline, CDR1 ENHRY and CDR2 SYGVKD. The CDR3 sequence: CAISDQGLAGEETQYF.

The chain combines TRBV20-1 with TRBJ2-7; TCRdb's D gene call, TRBD2, goes unchecked for lack of DNA. The CDR3 length is 15 residues. Germline V CDR1 and CDR2: DFQATT, SNEGSKA (reference sequence). CDR3 region: CSASSREGRSYEQYF.

The V call is TRBV29-1, the J call TRBJ2-2. Germline CDR1 is SQVTM and CDR2 is ANQGSEA. CDR3 length: 11 amino acids. CDR3 loop: CSVEVTGELFF.

The chain recombines TRBV27 with TRBJ2-1; there is no DNA to check the TCRdb D call of TRBD2. The germline gives CDR1 MNHEY, CDR2 SMNVEV (reference sequence). CDR3 length: 17 residues. CDR3 sequence reads: CASSLSNGGGSYNEQFF.

V and J are TRBV20-1 and TRBJ2-6; TCRdb gives TRBD1 as the D gene, but with no DNA this cannot be confirmed. CDR3 length equals 13 residues. Germline V lookup: CDR1 DFQATT, CDR2 SNEGSKA (reference sequence). The CDR3 protein is CSANRENANVLTF.

The V gene is TRBV12-3 or TRBV12-4, the J gene TRBJ2-1; TCRdb lists TRBD1, though no DNA is available to test this call. This CDR3 is built from 14 residues. The CDR3 loop is CASSSNRGDNEQFF.

The chain recombines TRBV6-2 or TRBV6-3 with TRBJ2-1; TCRdb's D call, TRBD2, is unchecked because there is no DNA. This CDR3 spans 15 amino acids. Germline-derived CDR1 and CDR2 are MNHEY and SVGEGT. The CDR3 is CASSYSGVSYNEQFF.

The V and J genes are TRBV6-5 and TRBJ1-2; TCRdb reports TRBD1, a call that lacks DNA to check it against. Per the germline V gene, CDR1 is MNHEY and CDR2 is SVGAGI. The CDR3 has 15 amino acids. CDR3 residues: CASSSVEGPQGGYTF.

The CDR3 loop is CASLDRGNNEQYF. J is TRBJ2-7 and V is TRBV6-6; TCRdb names TRBD1, which stays unverified in the absence of DNA. The CDR3 has 13 amino acids. The germline gives CDR1 MNHNY, CDR2 SVGAGI (reference sequence).